This T cell receptor (beta chain) comes out of a study of T-cell memory formation after mild COVID-19. Germline V CDR1 and CDR2: MDHEN, SYDVKM. The V gene lost 7 bases and the J gene lost 4 bases, with 13 bases spanning the gap. The length of the CDR3 is 13 residues. Researchers used 5'RACE with constant-segment primers to make TCR alpha and TCR beta cDNA libraries that carry sample barcodes and UMIs. TCRdb redid the calling of the 5' RACE reads with MiXCR, one entry per CDR3 protein. The sample yields just over 60,000 distinct CDR3 sequences, roughly 9.9% seen once. The study, taken as a whole, reports: Some clones that responded turned up in pre-infection memory, which suggests that cross-reactive memory joined in.

With regard to this clonotype: Antigen specificity is unknown.

The receptor was derived from a man aged 18 to 35 who had mild COVID-19 (a few samples of this study predate the infection). Cell type and time point are not known. Sequences were obtained from PBMCs or a T cell subset sorted from them (not recorded which). The V and J genes are TRBV28 and TRBJ2-5, with D hard to call. The CDR3 here is CASNFQARETQYF. The CDR3 coding sequence is TGTGCCAGCAACTTCCAAGCCCGAGAGACCCAGTACTTC.